Sequencing of this T cell receptor (beta chain) was carried out in a study of blood T cells in healthy people across ages. The CDR3 has 17 amino acids. Trimming left V 1 base short and J 4 bases short, with 19 bases between. Germline values: CDR1 SGHDN, CDR2 FVKESK. This clonotype was detected a few times. What it binds is unknown. Study results and caveats: One million T cells yielded diversity estimates that were considered underestimates. PBMCs went unsorted, and a conclusive naive versus antigen-experienced comparison was therefore prevented.

Samples had at least 6.5 million PBMCs isolated from them. Each sample provided at least 6 micrograms of extracted total RNA. The authors ran a second PCR of about 7 to 12 cycles using a sample-barcoded 5' primer and a J-beta primer mix. TCRdb ran MiXCR on the 5' RACE reads and lists one entry per CDR3 protein. The sample holds approximately 1.5 million distinct CDR3 sequences, around 36% seen once. The sequencing input was blood. The rearrangement uses TRBV14 and TRBJ1-1, with D possibly matching TRBD1 (5 bases). This TCR was sampled from a woman aged 30 to 39 in good health. The CDR3 nucleotides are TGTGCCAGCAGCCAAGGGCAGGCGGGGGAAGATGGCACTGAAGCTTTCTTT. Translation: CASSQGQAGEDGTEAFF.